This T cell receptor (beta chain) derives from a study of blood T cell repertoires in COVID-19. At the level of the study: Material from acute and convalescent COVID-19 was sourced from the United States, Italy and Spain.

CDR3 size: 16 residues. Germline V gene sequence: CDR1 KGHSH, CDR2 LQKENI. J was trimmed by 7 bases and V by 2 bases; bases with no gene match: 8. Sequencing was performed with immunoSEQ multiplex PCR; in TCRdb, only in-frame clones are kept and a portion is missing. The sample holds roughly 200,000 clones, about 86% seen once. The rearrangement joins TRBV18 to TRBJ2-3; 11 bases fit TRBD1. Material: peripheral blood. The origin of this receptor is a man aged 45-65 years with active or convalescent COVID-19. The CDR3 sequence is CASSPMFGQGANTQYF. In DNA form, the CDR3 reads TGTGCCAGCTCACCAATGTTCGGACAGGGGGCAAATACGCAGTATTTT.